This TCR beta chain was obtained from a study of blood T cells in healthy people across ages. Notes on the study in general: Estimates of diversity drawn from one million T cells were considered underestimates.

The CDR3 has 16 amino acids. With 0 bases removed from V and 4 bases from J, the gap between germline ends came to 16 bases. Germline V lookup: CDR1 MGHDK, CDR2 SYGVNS. Drawing of peripheral blood yielded about 9.6 milliliters from each donor. Primed by a sample-barcoded 5' primer and a J-beta primer mix, a second PCR proceeded for about 6 to 12 cycles. MiXCR was run by TCRdb on the 5' RACE reads, yielding one entry per CDR3 protein. The table includes about 780,000 distinct CDR3 sequences, 20% to 30% detected once. This clonotype was counted once. Its antigen remains unknown. This same sample was also taken into another study, of T cells of mothers and their children. From that second work: Overlap in related mother-child pairs always slightly exceeded unrelated pairs, never significantly.

This receptor was obtained from a boy between 10 and 17 years old in good health. The chain combines TRBV25-1 with TRBJ2-7; perhaps D is TRBD1 or TRBD2 (5 bases each). The material sequenced was blood. As DNA, the CDR3 is TGTGCCAGCAGTGAATATAATTACCGGGACGGATACGAGCAGTACTTC. Protein product: CASSEYNYRDGYEQYF.